These T cell receptor beta chains were read from a single sample in a study of PD-1 blockade in mismatch repair-deficient tumors. TCRdb's table, derived via immunoSEQ multiplex PCR, lists solely in-frame clones and lacks some. The sample consists of about 120,000 clones, about nine tenths of them appearing once. The sample consisted of peripheral blood, taken approximately 69 weeks after starting pembrolizumab. The receptors here all came from an adult with mismatch repair-deficient cancer. Each CDR3 is given with its conserved first and last residue. Fields, in order: D gene, J gene, clone size, V gene, CDR3 protein, CDR3 DNA. D genes are given only for firm matches. A row's size may be missing; if present it is once, few, many or a size class.

d_call: TRBD2
j_call: TRBJ2-3
clone_size: .
v_call: TRBV2
cdr3_aa: CASFWRGSTDTQYF
cdr3_nt: TGTGCCAGCTTTTGGCGGGGGAGCACAGATACGCAGTATTTT

d_call: TRBD2
j_call: TRBJ2-6
clone_size: .
v_call: TRBV19
cdr3_aa: CASSADGGDVLTF
cdr3_nt: TGTGCCAGTAGTGCGGACGGGGGGGACGTCCTGACTTTC

d_call: TRBD2
j_call: TRBJ2-3
clone_size: .
v_call: TRBV4-1
cdr3_aa: CASSQARLAGAYTQYF
cdr3_nt: TGCGCCAGCAGCCAGGCGCGACTAGCGGGAGCATATACGCAGTATTTT

d_call: .
j_call: TRBJ2-7
clone_size: .
v_call: TRBV4-1
cdr3_aa: CASSQEPYYEQYF
cdr3_nt: TGCGCCAGCAGCCAAGAGCCCTACTACGAGCAGTACTTC

d_call: .
j_call: TRBJ2-1
clone_size: .
v_call: TRBV4-1
cdr3_aa: CASSQESRGSYNEQFF
cdr3_nt: TGCGCCAGCAGCCAAGAGTCCCGAGGGTCGTACAATGAGCAGTTCTTC

d_call: .
j_call: TRBJ1-4
clone_size: .
v_call: TRBV5-6
cdr3_aa: CASSLIGVVSPTNEKLFF
cdr3_nt: TGTGCCAGCAGCTTGATAGGAGTGGTGAGTCCAACTAATGAAAAACTGTTTTTT

d_call: .
j_call: TRBJ2-3
clone_size: .
v_call: TRBV7-2
cdr3_aa: CASSRPSLGPQHTQYF
cdr3_nt: TGTGCCAGCAGCCGACCTTCTTTAGGACCCCAACATACGCAGTATTTT

d_call: TRBD2
j_call: TRBJ2-7
clone_size: .
v_call: TRBV6-6
cdr3_aa: CASGPTSGRAPEQYF
cdr3_nt: TGTGCCAGCGGTCCCACTAGCGGGAGGGCCCCCGAGCAGTACTTC

d_call: .
j_call: TRBJ1-5
clone_size: .
v_call: TRBV27
cdr3_aa: CASSLSYSNQPQHF
cdr3_nt: TGTGCCAGCAGTTTATCGTATAGCAATCAGCCCCAGCATTTT

d_call: .
j_call: TRBJ1-2
clone_size: few
v_call: TRBV7-8
cdr3_aa: CASSSRVLDYGYTF
cdr3_nt: TGTGCCAGCAGCTCCAGGGTTCTCGACTATGGCTACACCTTC

d_call: TRBD1
j_call: TRBJ2-3
clone_size: once
v_call: TRBV5-6
cdr3_aa: CASSAAHLDRVKDTQYF
cdr3_nt: TGTGCCAGCAGCGCAGCACACCTGGACAGGGTAAAAGATACGCAGTATTTT

d_call: TRBD1
j_call: TRBJ1-5
clone_size: .
v_call: TRBV4-3
cdr3_aa: CASSQGRGDRGPSQPQHF
cdr3_nt: TGCGCCAGCAGCCAAGGCAGGGGGGACAGGGGGCCCAGTCAGCCCCAGCATTTT

d_call: .
j_call: TRBJ2-1
clone_size: few
v_call: TRBV28
cdr3_aa: CASSYPSAESYNEQFF
cdr3_nt: TGTGCCAGCAGCTACCCTTCGGCCGAGTCCTACAATGAGCAGTTCTTC

d_call: .
j_call: TRBJ2-3
clone_size: .
v_call: TRBV9
cdr3_aa: CASTGGFSTDTQYF
cdr3_nt: TGTGCCAGCACCGGAGGCTTCAGCACAGATACGCAGTATTTT

d_call: TRBD2
j_call: TRBJ2-3
clone_size: .
v_call: TRBV5-4
cdr3_aa: CASSLALADTDTQYF
cdr3_nt: TGTGCCAGCAGCCTGGCCCTAGCGGACACAGATACGCAGTATTTT

d_call: .
j_call: TRBJ1-2
clone_size: few
v_call: TRBV29-1
cdr3_aa: CSVEDLYGYTF
cdr3_nt: TGCAGCGTTGAGGACCTTTATGGCTACACCTTC

d_call: .
j_call: TRBJ1-1
clone_size: .
v_call: TRBV6-5
cdr3_aa: CASSYEENTEAFF
cdr3_nt: TGTGCCAGCAGTTACGAAGAAAACACTGAAGCTTTCTTT

d_call: .
j_call: TRBJ1-4
clone_size: few
v_call: TRBV28
cdr3_aa: CASSLRDKLFF
cdr3_nt: TGTGCCAGCAGTTTACGGGACAAACTGTTTTTT

d_call: .
j_call: TRBJ2-7
clone_size: .
v_call: TRBV4-1
cdr3_aa: CASSRKRDSEQYF
cdr3_nt: TGCGCCAGCAGCCGAAAACGGGATTCCGAGCAGTACTTC

d_call: .
j_call: TRBJ1-3
clone_size: .
v_call: TRBV10-3
cdr3_aa: CAISDGSSGNTIYF
cdr3_nt: TGTGCCATCAGTGACGGAAGCTCTGGAAACACCATATATTTT

d_call: .
j_call: TRBJ2-4
clone_size: .
v_call: TRBV10-3
cdr3_aa: CASPIATKNIQYF
cdr3_nt: TGTGCCAGCCCGATAGCGACGAAAAACATTCAGTACTTC

d_call: TRBD2
j_call: TRBJ2-1
clone_size: .
v_call: TRBV4-3
cdr3_aa: CASSQGSGSGNEQFF
cdr3_nt: TGCGCCAGCAGCCAAGGTAGCGGGAGTGGGAATGAGCAGTTCTTC

d_call: TRBD2
j_call: TRBJ2-1
clone_size: .
v_call: TRBV27
cdr3_aa: CASSLGASSGNEQFF
cdr3_nt: TGTGCCAGCAGTTTAGGCGCCAGTAGCGGGAATGAGCAGTTCTTC

d_call: TRBD2
j_call: TRBJ2-6
clone_size: .
v_call: TRBV9
cdr3_aa: CASSSPPGGSGANVLTF
cdr3_nt: TGTGCCAGCAGCTCCCCTCCGGGGGGCTCTGGGGCCAACGTCCTGACTTTC

d_call: .
j_call: TRBJ1-2
clone_size: .
v_call: TRBV10-3
cdr3_aa: CAIKPGNYGYTF
cdr3_nt: TGTGCCATCAAACCTGGAAACTATGGCTACACCTTC

d_call: .
j_call: TRBJ2-5
clone_size: .
v_call: TRBV19
cdr3_aa: CASSATASSETQYF
cdr3_nt: TGTGCCAGTAGCGCCACGGCCTCCTCGGAGACCCAGTACTTC

d_call: TRBD1
j_call: TRBJ2-5
clone_size: .
v_call: TRBV5-8
cdr3_aa: CASSLARGIETQYF
cdr3_nt: TGTGCCAGCAGCTTGGCCAGGGGGATCGAGACCCAGTACTTC

d_call: .
j_call: TRBJ1-3
clone_size: .
v_call: TRBV9
cdr3_aa: CASSAFSGNTIYF
cdr3_nt: TGTGCCAGCAGCGCATTCTCTGGAAACACCATATATTTT

d_call: TRBD2
j_call: TRBJ2-3
clone_size: .
v_call: TRBV28
cdr3_aa: CASNKGTSGPDTQYF
cdr3_nt: TGTGCCAGCAATAAAGGGACTAGCGGGCCAGATACGCAGTATTTT

d_call: TRBD1
j_call: TRBJ2-2
clone_size: .
v_call: TRBV7-4
cdr3_aa: CASSLGQGAGELFF
cdr3_nt: TGTGCCAGCAGCTTAGGACAGGGGGCCGGGGAGCTGTTTTTT

d_call: .
j_call: TRBJ1-5
clone_size: few
v_call: TRBV7-9
cdr3_aa: CASSQDRQPQHF
cdr3_nt: TGTGCCAGCAGCCAGGACCGTCAGCCCCAGCATTTT

d_call: .
j_call: TRBJ1-4
clone_size: .
v_call: TRBV5-6
cdr3_aa: CASSLLDSREKLFF
cdr3_nt: TGTGCCAGCAGCCTACTAGACTCAAGAGAAAAACTGTTTTTT

d_call: .
j_call: TRBJ2-3
clone_size: once
v_call: TRBV7-2
cdr3_aa: CASTLGGSTDTQYF
cdr3_nt: TGTGCCAGCACCCTCGGGGGAAGCACAGATACGCAGTATTTT

d_call: .
j_call: TRBJ2-7
clone_size: .
v_call: TRBV13
cdr3_aa: CASSLGVGRTYEQYF
cdr3_nt: TGTGCCAGCAGCTTAGGCGTGGGTCGGACCTACGAGCAGTACTTC

d_call: .
j_call: TRBJ2-1
clone_size: .
v_call: TRBV9
cdr3_aa: CASSPEWDEQFF
cdr3_nt: TGTGCCAGCAGCCCAGAGTGGGATGAGCAGTTCTTC

d_call: TRBD1
j_call: TRBJ2-7
clone_size: .
v_call: TRBV7-9
cdr3_aa: CASSSRTGVSHEQYF
cdr3_nt: TGTGCCAGCAGCTCTAGGACAGGCGTCAGCCACGAGCAGTACTTC

d_call: TRBD2
j_call: TRBJ2-1
clone_size: .
v_call: TRBV29-1
cdr3_aa: CSVERGGDNEQFF
cdr3_nt: TGCAGCGTTGAAAGGGGAGGGGACAATGAGCAGTTCTTC

d_call: TRBD1
j_call: TRBJ1-2
clone_size: .
v_call: TRBV27
cdr3_aa: CASGRAGGNGYTF
cdr3_nt: TGTGCCAGCGGACGGGCAGGGGGGAATGGCTACACCTTC

d_call: TRBD1
j_call: TRBJ2-7
clone_size: .
v_call: TRBV5-5
cdr3_aa: CASSLTGASYEQYF
cdr3_nt: TGTGCCAGCAGCTTGACAGGGGCCTCCTACGAGCAGTACTTC

d_call: .
j_call: TRBJ1-3
clone_size: .
v_call: TRBV11-3
cdr3_aa: CASSPGRRNTIYF
cdr3_nt: TGTGCCAGCAGCCCGGGACGGCGAAACACCATATATTTT

d_call: TRBD1
j_call: TRBJ2-7
clone_size: .
v_call: TRBV19
cdr3_aa: CASSIRTGAGEQYF
cdr3_nt: TGTGCCAGTAGTATTCGGACAGGGGCGGGGGAGCAGTACTTC

d_call: .
j_call: TRBJ2-3
clone_size: .
v_call: TRBV28
cdr3_aa: CASSPVGGASTDTQYF
cdr3_nt: TGTGCCAGCAGTCCAGTGGGGGGCGCAAGCACAGATACGCAGTATTTT

d_call: TRBD2
j_call: TRBJ2-7
clone_size: .
v_call: TRBV11-2
cdr3_aa: CASSLGPGLGTYEQYF
cdr3_nt: TGTGCCAGCAGCTTAGGCCCCGGACTAGGGACCTACGAGCAGTACTTC

d_call: .
j_call: TRBJ1-1
clone_size: once
v_call: TRBV6-1
cdr3_aa: CAIGVDVFMNTEAFF
cdr3_nt: TGTGCCATCGGGGTGGACGTATTCATGAACACTGAAGCTTTCTTT

d_call: .
j_call: TRBJ2-7
clone_size: .
v_call: TRBV28
cdr3_aa: CASSLDYEQYF
cdr3_nt: TGTGCCAGCAGCTTAGACTACGAGCAGTACTTC

d_call: TRBD2
j_call: TRBJ2-1
clone_size: .
v_call: TRBV12-5
cdr3_aa: CASGFAVTSGRTPINEQFF
cdr3_nt: TGTGCTAGTGGTTTTGCCGTTACTAGCGGGAGGACCCCCATCAATGAGCAGTTCTTC

d_call: .
j_call: TRBJ1-1
clone_size: .
v_call: TRBV27
cdr3_aa: CASSLNRKNTEAFF
cdr3_nt: TGTGCCAGCAGTTTGAACAGGAAGAACACTGAAGCTTTCTTT

d_call: TRBD2
j_call: TRBJ2-3
clone_size: .
v_call: TRBV4-1
cdr3_aa: CASSQESLAADTQYF
cdr3_nt: TGCGCCAGCAGCCAAGAGTCACTAGCGGCGGATACGCAGTATTTT

d_call: TRBD2
j_call: TRBJ2-7
clone_size: .
v_call: TRBV2
cdr3_aa: CASRGGEQYF
cdr3_nt: TGTGCCAGCAGGGGGGGGGAGCAGTACTTC

d_call: .
j_call: TRBJ1-2
clone_size: once
v_call: TRBV7-9
cdr3_aa: CASSLSGDGYTF
cdr3_nt: TGTGCCAGCAGCTTATCAGGGGATGGCTACACCTTC

d_call: TRBD1
j_call: TRBJ1-2
clone_size: .
v_call: TRBV5-4
cdr3_aa: CASSETGGRSYGYTF
cdr3_nt: TGTGCCAGCAGCGAGACAGGGGGCAGGAGCTATGGCTACACCTTC

d_call: .
j_call: TRBJ2-3
clone_size: once
v_call: TRBV28
cdr3_aa: CAGGPRGITDTQYF
cdr3_nt: TGTGCCGGAGGTCCTAGGGGAATCACAGATACGCAGTATTTT

d_call: TRBD2
j_call: TRBJ2-3
clone_size: .
v_call: TRBV7-2
cdr3_aa: CASSLRTSGSTDTQYF
cdr3_nt: TGTGCCAGCAGCCTAAGGACTAGCGGGAGCACAGATACGCAGTATTTT

d_call: TRBD2
j_call: TRBJ2-1
clone_size: .
v_call: TRBV10-3
cdr3_aa: CASALTSGSLHEQFF
cdr3_nt: TGTGCCAGCGCCCTCACTAGCGGGAGTTTGCATGAGCAGTTCTTC

d_call: .
j_call: TRBJ2-2
clone_size: .
v_call: TRBV5-1
cdr3_aa: CASRPGHKTTGELFF
cdr3_nt: TGCGCCAGTCGACCGGGACACAAGACCACCGGGGAGCTGTTTTTT

d_call: TRBD2
j_call: TRBJ2-7
clone_size: .
v_call: TRBV5-5
cdr3_aa: CASSLNTQTSGMEKSGQYF
cdr3_nt: TGTGCCAGCAGCTTAAATACGCAGACTAGCGGGATGGAAAAGAGTGGGCAGTACTTC

d_call: .
j_call: TRBJ2-7
clone_size: .
v_call: TRBV27
cdr3_aa: CASSLSWDTSYEQYF
cdr3_nt: TGTGCCAGCAGTTTATCCTGGGACACCTCCTACGAGCAGTACTTC